The TCR beta chain under discussion was sequenced for a study of blood T cell repertoires in COVID-19. Study-wide background: Nucleic acid was either cDNA or gDNA, and it came from T cells, B-cell-depleted T cells, or PBMCs.

Germline CDR1 LGHDT, CDR2 YNNKEL (reference sequence). The length of the CDR3 is 14 residues. The trim removed 3 bases at V and 4 bases at J, leaving 1 base unmatched. Profiled with immunoSEQ multiplex PCR; TCRdb holds only in-frame clones, not every one. The table has about 260,000 clones, around 86% seen once. The chain uses TRBV3-1 (or the pseudogene TRBV3-2) and TRBJ2-5; 11 bases map to TRBD2. Material: peripheral blood. The TCR originated in a man aged 18 to 30 with active or convalescent COVID-19. The CDR3 here is CASSHLAGGETQYF. The DNA of the CDR3 is TGTGCCAGCAGCCATCTAGCGGGGGGAGAGACCCAGTACTTC.